This entry lists 21 T cell receptor beta chains sequenced from one sample in a study of T cell changes during pregnancy in multiple sclerosis (dated by TCRdb to the late 2010s). The method behind the library was the immunoSEQ multiplex PCR assay. The table comes from immuneACCESS by way of TCRdb, which keeps in-frame sequences with V and J called. Part of the clones is missing from these tables; in studies checked, under half for an unresolved V gene and the rest for unknown reasons. For this sample the table gives 65,000 to 75,000 clones, of which approximately 92% were detected only once. The ten largest clones add up to 3.7% of the sample. Sequencing used peripheral blood, obtained after pregnancy. These TCRs come from a female donor in good health, enrolled as a control in a pregnancy study.

This clone appeared once. DNA for the CDR3: TGCGCCAGCAGCCTGGGGGACAGGGGCAAAAACATTCAGTACTTC. This gives the protein CASSLGDRGKNIQYF. The genes are TRBV5-1 and TRBJ2-4, with 10 bases identical to TRBD1. The ends lost 4 bases at V and 3 bases at J; junction bases unmatched: 4. The CDR3 runs 15 residues. CDR1 SGHRS and CDR2 YFSETQ come from the germline V gene.

The V gene is TRBV15, the J gene TRBJ2-2; D call uncertain. The CDR3 runs 15 residues. V shed 1 base and J shed 2 bases, with 8 bases lying between them. Germline CDR1 reads LNHNV; CDR2 reads YYDKDF (reference sequence). The CDR3 coding sequence is TGTGCCACCAGCAGAGGGCACCGAAACACCGGGGAGCTGTTTTTT. This encodes CATSRGHRNTGELFF.

The V and J genes are TRBV28 and TRBJ2-1, with D unresolved. V was shortened by 3 bases and J by 4 bases, with 10 bases between the two germline ends. This CDR3 is built from 14 residues. CDR1 and CDR2 (germline): MDHEN, SYDVKM. This CDR3 is CASSLDSRYNEQFF. The CDR3 nucleotides read TGTGCCAGCAGTTTGGATTCCAGGTACAATGAGCAGTTCTTC.

The J gene is TRBJ2-3, the V gene TRBV5-1; 8 positions match TRBD1. The CDR3 runs to 15 residues. The trim removed 1 base at V and 4 bases at J, leaving 5 bases unmatched. The germline V gene has CDR1 SGHRS and CDR2 YFSETQ. The CDR3 bases are TGCGCCAGCAGCTTGCCGACAGGGGCGGCAGATACGCAGTATTTT. Translated: CASSLPTGAADTQYF.

CDR3 coding DNA: TGTGCCAGCACCCTACTTGGCGGAATAGGCACCGGGGAGCTGTTTTTT. Translating gives CASTLLGGIGTGELFF. J is TRBJ2-2 and V is TRBV28; D is uncertain. The CDR3 has 16 residues. Germline V CDR1 and CDR2: MDHEN, SYDVKM. V lost 7 bases and J lost 4, with 19 bases in between.

The V and J genes are TRBV7-2 and TRBJ2-7; 10 positions agree with TRBD1. The CDR3 totals 14 residues. Per the germline V gene, CDR1 is SGHTA and CDR2 is FQGNSA. The J segment lost 3 bases and the V segment lost 4 bases, leaving 3 bases of the junction unmatched. The CDR3 region is CASSWGQGLYEQYF. CDR3 coding DNA: TGTGCCAGCAGCTGGGGACAGGGGCTCTACGAGCAGTACTTC.

V is TRBV6-5 and J is TRBJ2-5; TRBD2 matches at 7 bases. V was clipped by 6 bases and J by 5 bases; unmatched bases: 6. Per germline, CDR1 MNHEY and CDR2 SVGAGI. The CDR3 covers 13 residues. The CDR3 region is CASSRLAAETQYF. The CDR3 DNA reads TGTGCCAGCAGCCGACTAGCTGCGGAGACCCAGTACTTC.

V usage is TRBV5-4 and J usage is TRBJ2-1; TRBD2 agrees at 8 bases. This CDR3 has 14 residues. Trimming at V came to 3 bases and at J to 2 bases, leaving 1 base not matched to a gene. The V gene's germline CDR1 is SGHNT and CDR2 YYREEE (reference sequence). For the CDR3, the DNA is TGTGCCAGCAGCTCGGGGGGGGCCTACAATGAGCAGTTCTTC. Translating gives CASSSGGAYNEQFF.

The chain couples TRBV10-3 to TRBJ2-7, with 7 bases aligning to TRBD2. This CDR3 contains 13 residues. Looked up from germline, CDR1 is ENHRY and CDR2 is SYGVKD. V gave up 6 bases and J gave up 4 bases; unmatched junction bases: 6. Here the CDR3 reads CAIRGEGRYEQYF. For the CDR3, the DNA is TGTGCCATCAGGGGGGAGGGACGGTACGAGCAGTACTTC.

V is TRBV7-9 and J is TRBJ1-2, with D unresolved. The germline V gene has CDR1 SEHNR and CDR2 FQNEAQ (reference sequence). Trimming stripped 0 bases from V and 3 bases from J, with 8 bases between. The CDR3 runs to 14 residues. Written as DNA, the CDR3 is TGTGCCAGCAGCTTAGCACCCCCAGACTATGGCTACACCTTC. It is translated as CASSLAPPDYGYTF.

The table lists this clone with a count of one. V usage is TRBV7-9 and J usage is TRBJ1-5; the D gene is possibly TRBD1 (5 bases). This CDR3 is built from 15 residues. V dropped 5 bases and J dropped 2 bases, with 13 bases sitting between them. From germline, CDR1 is SEHNR and CDR2 FQNEAQ (reference sequence). Here the CDR3 reads CASSPLQGGNQPQHF. The DNA for the CDR3 is TGTGCCAGCAGCCCACTTCAAGGGGGCAATCAGCCCCAGCATTTT.

The chain carries TRBV28 and TRBJ1-2; D remains unclear. V dropped 4 bases and J dropped 6 bases, with 3 bases sitting between them. Germline V lookup: CDR1 MDHEN, CDR2 SYDVKM. The CDR3 is 10 residues long. CDR3 region: CASSSNGYTF. CDR3 DNA sequence: TGTGCCAGCAGTTCTAATGGCTACACCTTC.

The chain recombines TRBV5-4 with TRBJ2-3; TRBD2 agrees at 9 bases. Per the germline V gene, CDR1 is SGHNT and CDR2 is YYREEE (reference sequence). J was trimmed by 2 bases and V by 4 bases; bases with no gene match: 8. The CDR3 has 16 residues. CDR3 in DNA: TGTGCCAGCAGCGCGGAGCGCGGGGGGGCCACAGATACGCAGTATTTT. As protein: CASSAERGGATDTQYF.

The rearrangement joins TRBV9 to TRBJ2-1; 7 nucleotides match TRBD2. V was clipped by 0 bases and J by 11 bases; unmatched bases: 2. This CDR3 spans 12 amino acids. Germline V gene sequence: CDR1 SGDLS, CDR2 YYNGEE. CDR3 in amino acids: CASSVEGTKQFF. The DNA of the CDR3 is TGTGCCAGCAGCGTAGAGGGGACTAAGCAGTTCTTC. Full variable domain (remainder filled in from reference TRBV9 and TRBJ2-1): DSGVTQTPKHLITATGQRVTLRCSPRSGDLSVYWYQQSLDQGLQFLIQYYNGEERAKGNILERFSAQQFPDLHSELNLSSLELGDSALYFCASSVEGTKQFFGPGTRLTVL.

The chain has TRBV19 and TRBJ1-5, with D possibly being TRBD1 (6 bases). The CDR3 covers 16 residues. Deletions cut 0 bases from V and 4 bases from J, with 13 bases between. The germline V gene has CDR1 LNHDA and CDR2 SQIVND (reference sequence). For the CDR3, the DNA is TGTGCCAGTAGTATAGAGGGGGGGCGAGGGAATCAGCCCCAGCATTTT. The encoded protein is CASSIEGGRGNQPQHF.

The chain is built from TRBV6-4 and TRBJ2-1; 10 nucleotides align to TRBD1. CDR1 and CDR2 (germline): MRHNA, SNTAGT. The CDR3 consists of 16 residues. J gave up 5 bases and V 0 bases, and 4 bases lay outside the gene matches. The CDR3 region has the DNA TGTGCCAGCAGTGACTCGGGGGACAGGGGCGACAATGAGCAGTTCTTC. The encoded protein is CASSDSGDRGDNEQFF.

The chain joins TRBV5-1 to TRBJ2-1; D is possibly TRBD1 (6 bases). Trimming removed 0 bases from V and 0 bases from J, with 10 bases in between. Germline CDR1 SGHRS, CDR2 YFSETQ. This CDR3 has 16 residues. In DNA form, the CDR3 reads TGCGCCAGCAGCTTGGAGGCGGACAGCTCCTACAATGAGCAGTTCTTC. Its protein product is CASSLEADSSYNEQFF. Supplemented by reference TRBV5-1 and TRBJ2-1, the full variable domain reads KAGVTQTPRYLIKTRGQQVTLSCSPISGHRSVSWYQQTPGQGLQFLFEYFSETQRNKGNFPGRFSGRQFSNSRSEMNVSTLELGDSALYLCASSLEADSSYNEQFFGPGTRLTVL.

This clone turned up a few times. This chain joins TRBV6-5 and TRBJ1-6; D not certain. Trimming left V 5 bases short and J 10 bases short, with 9 bases between. The germline gives CDR1 MNHEY, CDR2 SVGAGI. The CDR3 length is 12 residues. The CDR3 is CASSPTPSPLHF. The CDR3 DNA reads TGTGCCAGCAGTCCGACACCCTCACCCCTCCACTTT.

In nucleotides, the CDR3 is TGTGCCAGCTCACCACGTCAGGGGCAAACCTACGAGCAGTACTTC. It codes for CASSPRQGQTYEQYF. The J gene is TRBJ2-7, the V gene TRBV18; D perhaps matches TRBD1 (6 bases). The CDR3 length is 15 residues. CDR1 and CDR2 (germline): KGHSH, LQKENI. The germline V and J ends were trimmed by 1 base and 2 bases, with 12 bases remaining between them. Complete variable domain (other parts from reference TRBV18 and TRBJ2-7): NAGVMQNPRHLVRRRGQEARLRCSPMKGHSHVYWYRQLPEEGLKFMVYLQKENIIDESGMPKERFSAEFPKEGPSILRIQQVVRGDSAAYFCASSPRQGQTYEQYFGPGTRLTVT.

The V call is TRBV10-1, the J call TRBJ2-1, with TRBD2 matching over 12 bases. The V gene's germline CDR1 is WNHNN and CDR2 SYGVQD (reference sequence). The CDR3 contains 17 residues. The V and J ends lost 6 bases and 0 bases, in that order; junction bases with no gene match: 6. The CDR3 loop is CASSWTSGDSSYNEQFF. The CDR3 nucleotides are TGCGCCAGCAGCTGGACTAGCGGGGACAGCTCCTACAATGAGCAGTTCTTC.

This clone was detected only once. This sequence joins TRBV29-1 and TRBJ2-3; 7 bases are a match to TRBD2. V was pared by 6 bases and J by 0 bases, with 9 bases of the junction left unmatched. This CDR3 comprises 15 residues. The V gene's germline CDR1 is SQVTM and CDR2 ANQGSEA. The CDR3 sequence is CSVAGGTKSTDTQYF. The CDR3 DNA reads as TGCAGCGTAGCCGGCGGGACTAAGAGCACAGATACGCAGTATTTT.